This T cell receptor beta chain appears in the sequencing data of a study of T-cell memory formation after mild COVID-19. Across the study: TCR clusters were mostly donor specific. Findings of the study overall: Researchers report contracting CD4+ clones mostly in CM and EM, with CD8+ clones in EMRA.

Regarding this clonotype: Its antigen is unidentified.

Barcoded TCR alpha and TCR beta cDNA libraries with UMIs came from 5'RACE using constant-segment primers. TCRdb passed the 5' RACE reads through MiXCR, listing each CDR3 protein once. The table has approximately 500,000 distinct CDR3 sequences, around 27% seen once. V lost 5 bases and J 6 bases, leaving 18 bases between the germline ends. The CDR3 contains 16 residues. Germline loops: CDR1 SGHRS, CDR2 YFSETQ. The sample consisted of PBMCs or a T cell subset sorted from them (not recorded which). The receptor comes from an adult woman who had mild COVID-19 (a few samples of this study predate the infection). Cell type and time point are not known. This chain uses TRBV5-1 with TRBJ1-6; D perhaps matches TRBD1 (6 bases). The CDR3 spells CASRPRPGHINSPLHF. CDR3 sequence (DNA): TGCGCCAGCAGGCCTCGACCGGGACACATTAATTCACCCCTCCACTTT. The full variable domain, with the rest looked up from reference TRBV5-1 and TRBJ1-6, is KAGVTQTPRYLIKTRGQQVTLSCSPISGHRSVSWYQQTPGQGLQFLFEYFSETQRNKGNFPGRFSGRQFSNSRSEMNVSTLELGDSALYLCASRPRPGHINSPLHFGNGTRLTVT.